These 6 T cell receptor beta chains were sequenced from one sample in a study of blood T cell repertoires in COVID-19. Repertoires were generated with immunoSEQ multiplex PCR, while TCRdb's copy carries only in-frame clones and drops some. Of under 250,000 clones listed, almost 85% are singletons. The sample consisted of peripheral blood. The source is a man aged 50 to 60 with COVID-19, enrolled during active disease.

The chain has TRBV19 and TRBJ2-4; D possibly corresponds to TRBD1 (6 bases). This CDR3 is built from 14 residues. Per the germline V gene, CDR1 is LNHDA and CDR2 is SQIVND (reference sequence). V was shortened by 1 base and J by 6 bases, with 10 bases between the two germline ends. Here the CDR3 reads CASSIGGRGNIQYF. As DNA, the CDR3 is TGTGCCAGTAGTATAGGAGGCAGGGGAAACATTCAGTACTTC.

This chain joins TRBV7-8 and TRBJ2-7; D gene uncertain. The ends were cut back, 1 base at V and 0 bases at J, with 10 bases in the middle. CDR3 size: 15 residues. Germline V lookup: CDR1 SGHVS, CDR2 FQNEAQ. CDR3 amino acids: CASSLVLGSSYEQYF. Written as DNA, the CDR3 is TGTGCCAGCAGCTTAGTCCTGGGCAGCTCCTACGAGCAGTACTTC.

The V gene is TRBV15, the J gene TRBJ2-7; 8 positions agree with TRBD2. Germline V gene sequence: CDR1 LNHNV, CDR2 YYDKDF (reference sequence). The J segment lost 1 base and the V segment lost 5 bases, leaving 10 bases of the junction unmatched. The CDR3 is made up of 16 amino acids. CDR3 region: CATSPRLAGSSYEQYF. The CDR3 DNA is TGTGCCACCAGCCCACGGTTAGCGGGGTCGTCCTACGAGCAGTACTTC.

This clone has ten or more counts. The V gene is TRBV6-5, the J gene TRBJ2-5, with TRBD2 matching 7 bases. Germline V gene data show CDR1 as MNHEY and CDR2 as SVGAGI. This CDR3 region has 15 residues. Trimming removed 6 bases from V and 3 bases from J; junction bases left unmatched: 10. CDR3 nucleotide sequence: TGTGCCAGCAGGAAAACTAGCGCTCGTAAAGAGACCCAGTACTTC. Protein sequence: CASRKTSARKETQYF.

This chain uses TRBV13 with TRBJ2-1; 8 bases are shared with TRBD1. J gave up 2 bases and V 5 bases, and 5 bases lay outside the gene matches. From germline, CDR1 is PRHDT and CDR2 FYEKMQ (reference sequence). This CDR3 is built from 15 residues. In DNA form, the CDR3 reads TGTGCCAGCAGCCCCGGACAGGGCCCCTACAATGAGCAGTTCTTC. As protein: CASSPGQGPYNEQFF.

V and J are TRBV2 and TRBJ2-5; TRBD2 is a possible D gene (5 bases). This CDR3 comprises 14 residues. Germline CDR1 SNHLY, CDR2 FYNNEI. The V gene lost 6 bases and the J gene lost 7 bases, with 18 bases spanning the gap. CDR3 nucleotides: TGTGCCAGCAGACAAGGACTCCCTATGGTGACCCAGTACTTC. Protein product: CASRQGLPMVTQYF.